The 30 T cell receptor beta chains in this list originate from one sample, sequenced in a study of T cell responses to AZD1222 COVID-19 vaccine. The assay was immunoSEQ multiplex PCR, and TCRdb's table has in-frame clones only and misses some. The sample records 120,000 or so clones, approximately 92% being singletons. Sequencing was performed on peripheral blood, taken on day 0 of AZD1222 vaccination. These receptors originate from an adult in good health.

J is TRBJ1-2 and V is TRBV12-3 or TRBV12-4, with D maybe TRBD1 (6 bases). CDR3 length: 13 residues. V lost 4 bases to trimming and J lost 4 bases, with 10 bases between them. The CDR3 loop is CASSSQGRYGYTF. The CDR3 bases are TGTGCCAGCAGTTCGCAGGGGCGCTATGGCTACACCTTC.

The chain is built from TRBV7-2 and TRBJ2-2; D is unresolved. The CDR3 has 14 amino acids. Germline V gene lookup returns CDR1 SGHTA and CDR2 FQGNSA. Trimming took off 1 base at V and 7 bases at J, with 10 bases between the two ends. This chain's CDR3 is CASSLVRSYGELFF. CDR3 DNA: TGTGCCAGCAGCTTAGTGCGCAGCTACGGGGAGCTGTTTTTT.

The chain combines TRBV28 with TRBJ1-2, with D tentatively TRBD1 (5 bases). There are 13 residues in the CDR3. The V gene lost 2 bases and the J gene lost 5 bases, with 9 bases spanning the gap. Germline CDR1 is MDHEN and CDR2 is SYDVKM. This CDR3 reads CASSLGAEYGYTF. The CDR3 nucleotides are TGTGCCAGCAGTTTAGGGGCGGAGTATGGCTACACCTTC.

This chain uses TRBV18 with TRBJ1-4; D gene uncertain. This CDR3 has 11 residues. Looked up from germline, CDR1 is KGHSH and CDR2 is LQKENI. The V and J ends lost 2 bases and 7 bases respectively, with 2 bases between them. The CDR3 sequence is CASSPSEKLFF. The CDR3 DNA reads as TGTGCCAGCTCACCAAGTGAAAAACTGTTTTTT.

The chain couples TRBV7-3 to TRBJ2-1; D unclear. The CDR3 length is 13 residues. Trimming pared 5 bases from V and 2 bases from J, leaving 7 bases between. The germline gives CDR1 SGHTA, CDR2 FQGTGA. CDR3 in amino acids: CASSPSAYNEQFF. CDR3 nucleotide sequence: TGTGCCAGCAGCCCCTCGGCCTACAATGAGCAGTTCTTC.

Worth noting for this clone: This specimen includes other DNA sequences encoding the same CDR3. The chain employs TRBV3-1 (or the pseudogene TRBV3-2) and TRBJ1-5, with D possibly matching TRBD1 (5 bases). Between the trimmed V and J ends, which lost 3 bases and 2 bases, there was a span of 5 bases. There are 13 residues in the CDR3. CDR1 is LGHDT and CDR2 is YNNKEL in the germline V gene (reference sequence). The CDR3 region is CASSQGGNQPQHF. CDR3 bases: TGTGCCAGCAGCCAGGGGGGCAATCAGCCCCAGCATTTT.

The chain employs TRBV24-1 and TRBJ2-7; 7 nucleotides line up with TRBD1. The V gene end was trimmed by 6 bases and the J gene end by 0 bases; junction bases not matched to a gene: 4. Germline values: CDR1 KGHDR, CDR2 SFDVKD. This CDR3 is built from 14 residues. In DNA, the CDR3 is TGTGCCACCAGTCTGACAGGGAGCTCCTACGAGCAGTACTTC. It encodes CATSLTGSSYEQYF.

The CDR3 region is CASSLSRGVGEKLFF. The DNA for the CDR3 is TGTGCCAGCAGCTTAAGTAGGGGAGTTGGGGAAAAACTGTTTTTT. The V and J genes are TRBV7-9 and TRBJ1-4; D may be TRBD1 (5 bases). The CDR3 has 15 residues. V lost 2 bases and J 8 bases, leaving 15 bases between the germline ends. From germline, CDR1 is SEHNR and CDR2 FQNEAQ (reference sequence). Combining the CDR3 with reference TRBV7-9 and TRBJ1-4 gives the whole variable domain DTGVSQNPRHKITKRGQNVTFRCDPISEHNRLYWYRQTLGQGPEFLTYFQNEAQLEKSRLLSDRFSAERPKGSFSTLEIQRTEQGDSAMYLCASSLSRGVGEKLFFGSGTQLSVL.

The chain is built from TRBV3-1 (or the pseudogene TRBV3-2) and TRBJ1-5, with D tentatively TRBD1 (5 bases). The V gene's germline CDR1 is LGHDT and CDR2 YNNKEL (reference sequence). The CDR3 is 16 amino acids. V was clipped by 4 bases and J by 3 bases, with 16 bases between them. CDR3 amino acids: CASSPTGGGLNQPQHF. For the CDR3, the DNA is TGTGCCAGCAGCCCGACCGGTGGGGGACTCAATCAGCCCCAGCATTTT.

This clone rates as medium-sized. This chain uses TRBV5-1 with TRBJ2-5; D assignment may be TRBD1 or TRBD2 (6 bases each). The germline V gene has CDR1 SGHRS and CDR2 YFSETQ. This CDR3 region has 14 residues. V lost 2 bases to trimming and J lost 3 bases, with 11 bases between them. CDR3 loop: CASSLGGQKETQYF. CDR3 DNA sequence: TGCGCCAGCAGCTTAGGGGGGCAGAAAGAGACCCAGTACTTC.

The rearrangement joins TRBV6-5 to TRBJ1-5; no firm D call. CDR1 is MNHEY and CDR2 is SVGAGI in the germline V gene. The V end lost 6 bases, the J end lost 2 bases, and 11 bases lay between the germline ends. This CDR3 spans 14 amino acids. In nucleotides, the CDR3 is TGTGCCAGCAGGGGAATAGGTGGCAATCAGCCCCAGCATTTT. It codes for CASRGIGGNQPQHF.

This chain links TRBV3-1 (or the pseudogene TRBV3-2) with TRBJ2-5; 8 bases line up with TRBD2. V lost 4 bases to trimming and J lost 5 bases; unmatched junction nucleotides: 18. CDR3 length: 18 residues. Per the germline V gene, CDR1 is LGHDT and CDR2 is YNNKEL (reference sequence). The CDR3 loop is CASSRSPSVAGGWETQYF. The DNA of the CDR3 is TGTGCCAGCAGCCGAAGCCCTTCCGTTGCGGGAGGTTGGGAGACCCAGTACTTC.

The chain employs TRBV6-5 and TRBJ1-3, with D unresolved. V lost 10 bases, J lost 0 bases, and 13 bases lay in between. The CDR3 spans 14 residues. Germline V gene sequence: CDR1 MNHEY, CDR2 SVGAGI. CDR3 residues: CATGGPNSGNTIYF. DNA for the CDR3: TGTGCCACCGGTGGCCCCAACTCTGGAAACACCATATATTTT.

The CDR3 coding sequence is TGTGCCAGCAGTTTACAGGGGGTACTTCTTAGCTCCTATAATTCACCCCTCCACTTT. It is translated as CASSLQGVLLSSYNSPLHF. V usage is TRBV28 and J usage is TRBJ1-6, with 7 bases aligning to TRBD1. Germline V CDR1 and CDR2: MDHEN, SYDVKM. The CDR3 runs to 19 residues. Losses at the gene ends were 2 bases for V and 0 bases for J; bases not matched to a gene: 10.

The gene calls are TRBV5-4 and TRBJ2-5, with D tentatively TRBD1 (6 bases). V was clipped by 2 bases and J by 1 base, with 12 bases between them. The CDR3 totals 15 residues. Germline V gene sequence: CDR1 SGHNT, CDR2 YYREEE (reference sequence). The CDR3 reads CASSFALGAQETQYF. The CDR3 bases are TGTGCCAGCAGCTTTGCGTTGGGGGCCCAAGAGACCCAGTACTTC.

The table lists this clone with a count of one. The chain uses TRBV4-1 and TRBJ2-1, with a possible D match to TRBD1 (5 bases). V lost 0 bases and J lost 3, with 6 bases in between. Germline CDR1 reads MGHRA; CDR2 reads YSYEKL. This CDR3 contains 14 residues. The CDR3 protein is CASSQDQGYNEQFF. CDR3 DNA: TGCGCCAGCAGCCAAGATCAGGGCTACAATGAGCAGTTCTTC.

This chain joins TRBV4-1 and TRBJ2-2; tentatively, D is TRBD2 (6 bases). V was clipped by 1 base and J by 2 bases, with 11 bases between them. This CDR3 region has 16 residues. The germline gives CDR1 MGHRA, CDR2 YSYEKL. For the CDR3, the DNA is TGCGCCAGCAGCCAAGGGGGACTTAAAAACACCGGGGAGCTGTTTTTT. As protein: CASSQGGLKNTGELFF.

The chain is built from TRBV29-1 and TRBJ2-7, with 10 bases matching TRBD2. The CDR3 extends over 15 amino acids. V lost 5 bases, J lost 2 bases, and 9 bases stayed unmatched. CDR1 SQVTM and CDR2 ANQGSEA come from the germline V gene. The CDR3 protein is CSVSSSGRLTYEQYF. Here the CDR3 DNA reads TGCAGCGTTTCGTCTAGCGGGAGATTGACCTACGAGCAGTACTTC.

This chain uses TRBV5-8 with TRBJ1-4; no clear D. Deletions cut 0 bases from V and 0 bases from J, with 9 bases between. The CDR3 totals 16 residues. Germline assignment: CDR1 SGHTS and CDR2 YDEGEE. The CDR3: CASSLAVFATNEKLFF. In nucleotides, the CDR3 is TGTGCCAGCAGCTTGGCGGTTTTCGCAACTAATGAAAAACTGTTTTTT.

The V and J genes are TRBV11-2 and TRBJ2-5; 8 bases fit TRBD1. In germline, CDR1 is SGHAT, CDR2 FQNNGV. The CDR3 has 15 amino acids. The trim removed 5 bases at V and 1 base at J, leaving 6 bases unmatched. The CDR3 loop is CASSQTGGPQETQYF. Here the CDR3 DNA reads TGTGCCAGCAGCCAAACAGGGGGACCCCAAGAGACCCAGTACTTC.

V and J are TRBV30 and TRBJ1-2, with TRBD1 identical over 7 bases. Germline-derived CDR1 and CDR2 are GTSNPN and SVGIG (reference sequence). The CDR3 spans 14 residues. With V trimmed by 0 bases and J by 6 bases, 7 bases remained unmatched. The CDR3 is CAWSVSDRKDGYTF. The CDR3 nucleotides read TGTGCCTGGAGTGTATCGGACAGGAAGGATGGCTACACCTTC.

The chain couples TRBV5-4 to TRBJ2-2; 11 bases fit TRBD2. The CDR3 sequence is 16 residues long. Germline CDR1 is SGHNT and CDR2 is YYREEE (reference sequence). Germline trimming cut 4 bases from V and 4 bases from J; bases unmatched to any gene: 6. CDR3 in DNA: TGTGCCAGCAGCGTGACGGGACTAGCGGTCACCGGGGAGCTGTTTTTT. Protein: CASSVTGLAVTGELFF.

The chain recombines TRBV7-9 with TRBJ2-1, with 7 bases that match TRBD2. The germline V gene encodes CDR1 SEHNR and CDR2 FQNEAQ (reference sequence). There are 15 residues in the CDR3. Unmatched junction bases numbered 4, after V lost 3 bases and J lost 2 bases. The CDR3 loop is CASSFASGPYNEQFF. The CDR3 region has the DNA TGTGCCAGCAGCTTTGCTAGCGGACCCTACAATGAGCAGTTCTTC.

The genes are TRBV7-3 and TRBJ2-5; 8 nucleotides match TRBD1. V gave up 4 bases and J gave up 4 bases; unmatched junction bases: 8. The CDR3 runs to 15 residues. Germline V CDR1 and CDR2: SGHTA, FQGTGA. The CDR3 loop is CASSSNAGTGETQYF. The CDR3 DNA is TGTGCCAGCAGCTCCAACGCCGGGACAGGAGAGACCCAGTACTTC.

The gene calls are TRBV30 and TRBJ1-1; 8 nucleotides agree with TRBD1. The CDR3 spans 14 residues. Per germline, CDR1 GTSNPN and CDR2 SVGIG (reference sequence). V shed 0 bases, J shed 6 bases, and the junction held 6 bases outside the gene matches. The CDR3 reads CAWSVLGQGAEAFF. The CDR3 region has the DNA TGTGCCTGGAGTGTATTAGGACAGGGCGCTGAAGCTTTCTTT.

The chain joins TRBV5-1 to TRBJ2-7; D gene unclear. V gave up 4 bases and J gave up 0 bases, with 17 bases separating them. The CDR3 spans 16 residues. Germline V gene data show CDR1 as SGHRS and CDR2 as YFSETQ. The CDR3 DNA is TGCGCCAGCAGCCCGCTGGGTGGCCAGAGCTCCTACGAGCAGTACTTC. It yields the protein CASSPLGGQSSYEQYF.

CDR3 region: CATSPMGQGAFFNYGYTF. CDR3 coding DNA: TGTGCCACCAGCCCTATGGGCCAAGGGGCGTTTTTTAACTATGGCTACACCTTC. V is TRBV15 and J is TRBJ1-2; a possible D gene is TRBD1 (5 bases). CDR1 and CDR2 from the germline V gene are LNHNV and YYDKDF (reference sequence). Trimming left V 5 bases short and J 1 base short, with 23 bases between. This CDR3 has 18 amino acids.

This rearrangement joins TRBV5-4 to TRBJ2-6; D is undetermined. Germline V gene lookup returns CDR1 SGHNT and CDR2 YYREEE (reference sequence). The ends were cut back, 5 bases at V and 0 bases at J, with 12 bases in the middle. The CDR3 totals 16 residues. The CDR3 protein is CASSTPAYSGANVLTF. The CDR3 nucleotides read TGTGCCAGCAGTACACCCGCCTACTCTGGGGCCAACGTCCTGACTTTC.

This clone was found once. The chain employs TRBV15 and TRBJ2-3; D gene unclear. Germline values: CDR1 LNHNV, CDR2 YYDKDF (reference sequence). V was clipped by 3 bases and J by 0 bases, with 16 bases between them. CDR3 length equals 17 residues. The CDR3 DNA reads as TGTGCCACCAGCAGTAAGGTGTGGGCGGTAAGCACAGATACGCAGTATTTT. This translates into CATSSKVWAVSTDTQYF.

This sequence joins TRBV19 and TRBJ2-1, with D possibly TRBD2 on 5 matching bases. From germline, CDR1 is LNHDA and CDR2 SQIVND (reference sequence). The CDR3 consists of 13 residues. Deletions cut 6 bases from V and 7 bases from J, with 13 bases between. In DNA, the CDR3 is TGTGCCAGTAGCCTCTTCCCGGGAAATGAGCAGTTCTTC. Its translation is CASSLFPGNEQFF.